Below are 26 T cell receptor beta chains sequenced from a single sample in a study of early T cells in non-severe SARS-CoV-2 infection. MiXCR, applied by TCRdb to the 5' RACE reads, yields one record per CDR3 protein. In the table there are about 110,000 distinct CDR3 sequences, 11% of which are singletons. The material sequenced was whole blood. These receptors were taken from an adult who was a healthcare worker with PCR-confirmed SARS-CoV-2 infection or an uninfected control (not recorded which).

The chain couples TRBV28 to TRBJ2-3; no firm D call. The V gene's germline CDR1 is MDHEN and CDR2 SYDVKM. V dropped 5 bases and J dropped 2 bases, with 11 bases sitting between them. This CDR3 comprises 14 residues. The CDR3 DNA reads as TGTGCCAGCAGTCCGACCCGGAACACAGATACGCAGTATTTT. Amino acids: CASSPTRNTDTQYF. Supplemented by reference TRBV28 and TRBJ2-3, the full variable domain reads DVKVTQSSRYLVKRTGEKVFLECVQDMDHENMFWYRQDPGLGLRLIYFSYDVKMKEKGDIPEGYSVSREKKERFSLILESASTNQTSMYLCASSPTRNTDTQYFGPGTRLTVL.

This clonotype has a count of ten or more. Here the CDR3 reads CSATGLAGKDEQYF. The CDR3 region has the DNA TGCAGTGCAACGGGACTAGCAGGTAAAGACGAGCAGTACTTC. The V and J genes are TRBV20-1 and TRBJ2-7, with 9 positions matching TRBD2. Germline V CDR1 and CDR2: DFQATT, SNEGSKA (reference sequence). This CDR3 has 14 amino acids. Losses at the gene ends were 6 bases for V and 5 bases for J; bases not matched to a gene: 11.

At least ten counts were recorded for this clonotype. The chain couples TRBV5-1 to TRBJ2-1; 8 bases line up with TRBD2. Trimming took 3 bases from V and 4 from J; bases not matched to a gene: 12. The CDR3 totals 17 residues. Germline lookup yields CDR1 SGHRS and CDR2 YFSETQ. The chain's CDR3 is CASSSRDSGTLYNEQFF. The CDR3 DNA reads TGCGCCAGCAGCTCCCGGGATAGCGGGACGCTATACAATGAGCAGTTCTTC.

This chain links TRBV5-6 with TRBJ2-3; maybe TRBD1 (6 bases). Trimming removed 2 bases from V and 5 bases from J, with 21 bases in between. This CDR3 comprises 17 residues. CDR1 is SGHDT and CDR2 is YYEEEE in the germline V gene. CDR3 sequence (DNA): TGTGCCAGCAGCTTCTCAGGGGACCGAGGGCTTAGAGATACGCAGTATTTT. Translated: CASSFSGDRGLRDTQYF.

This clonotype has more than one count but fewer than ten. This chain joins TRBV3-1 and TRBJ1-1; 7 nucleotides match TRBD1. V gave up 7 bases and J gave up 0 bases; unmatched junction bases: 5. The CDR3 contains 14 residues. CDR1 LGHDT and CDR2 YNNKEL come from the germline V gene (reference sequence). CDR3: CASKQGTMNTEAFF. The CDR3 nucleotides are TGTGCCAGCAAACAGGGGACCATGAACACTGAAGCTTTCTTT.

The CDR3 nucleotides are TGTGCCAGCAGTTCGGGACAGGGAGTTGGTGGCTACACCTTC. It translates to CASSSGQGVGGYTF. This chain joins TRBV28 and TRBJ1-2, with 9 nucleotides matching TRBD1. Trimming took 4 bases from V and 7 from J; bases not matched to a gene: 7. Germline-derived CDR1 and CDR2 are MDHEN and SYDVKM. The CDR3 is made up of 14 amino acids.

This clonotype was counted at least ten times. The chain joins TRBV7-2 to TRBJ2-7; a weak D match, TRBD2 (5 bases). V lost 1 base and J 5 bases, leaving 15 bases between the germline ends. There are 15 residues in the CDR3. CDR1 is SGHTA, CDR2 FQGNSA, per germline. The CDR3 here is CASSLVGGSDDEQYF. In nucleotides, the CDR3 is TGTGCCAGCAGCTTAGTAGGTGGTAGCGACGACGAGCAGTACTTC.

This clonotype was counted only a few times. This sequence joins TRBV7-2 and TRBJ2-5; weak D call: TRBD2 (5 bases). Germline V gene data show CDR1 as SGHTA and CDR2 as FQGNSA. V gave up 3 bases and J gave up 4 bases, with 12 bases separating them. This CDR3 has 14 residues. The CDR3 bases are TGTGCCAGCAGCTTTGGCAGCGGTCGAGAGACCCAGTACTTC. Amino acids: CASSFGSGRETQYF.

This clonotype occurred a few times. This chain links TRBV11-2 with TRBJ2-7; D not certain. The CDR3 covers 15 residues. Trimming stripped 3 bases from V and 2 bases from J, with 14 bases between. Germline lookup yields CDR1 SGHAT and CDR2 FQNNGV. The DNA for the CDR3 is TGTGCCAGCAGCTTCCGGCAAACTAATACCTACGAGCAGTACTTC. Encoded protein: CASSFRQTNTYEQYF.

This clonotype was recorded many times. The chain joins TRBV10-3 to TRBJ2-3, with 8 positions matching TRBD1. This CDR3 is 13 amino acids long. Germline-derived CDR1 and CDR2 are ENHRY and SYGVKD. The junction had 4 bases not matched to a gene; V was cut back by 10 bases and J by 1 base. CDR3 sequence reads: CATLDRGTDTQYF. The DNA for the CDR3 is TGTGCCACCTTGGACAGGGGCACAGATACGCAGTATTTT.

This clonotype has more than one count but fewer than ten. J is TRBJ2-3 and V is TRBV28; perhaps TRBD2 as D (6 bases). Germline CDR1 and CDR2: MDHEN and SYDVKM. CDR3 size: 16 residues. V lost 3 bases and J lost 3, with 16 bases in between. The CDR3 nucleotides are TGTGCCAGCAGTTTTGTGTGGGGGGAAGGAACAGATACGCAGTATTTT. Amino acid sequence: CASSFVWGEGTDTQYF.

Ten or more counts support this clonotype. The chain recombines TRBV7-2 with TRBJ1-2, with 7 nucleotides matching TRBD1. This CDR3 contains 15 residues. Germline V CDR1 and CDR2: SGHTA, FQGNSA. Unmatched junction bases numbered 3, after V lost 1 base and J lost 1 base. CDR3 loop: CASSLVGTDNYGYTF. CDR3 in DNA: TGTGCCAGCAGCTTAGTGGGGACAGATAACTATGGCTACACCTTC.

This clonotype was seen many times. The chain employs TRBV11-2 and TRBJ2-3; D is possibly TRBD1 (6 bases). V dropped 7 bases and J dropped 1 base, with 15 bases sitting between them. The CDR3 is 15 amino acids. The germline CDR1 and CDR2 sequences are SGHAT and FQNNGV. The CDR3 DNA sequence: TGTGCCAGCATCAACAGGGTTGTTGGCACAGATACGCAGTATTTT. Its protein is CASINRVVGTDTQYF.

In its sample, this clonotype was seen many times. V is TRBV6-5 and J is TRBJ2-7; no reliable D call. Germline V gene lookup returns CDR1 MNHEY and CDR2 SVGAGI. The length of the CDR3 is 15 residues. The V and J ends lost 0 bases and 3 bases respectively, with 12 bases between them. CDR3 loop: CASSYSTLGSYEQYF. The CDR3, as DNA: TGTGCCAGCAGTTACTCGACATTAGGCAGCTACGAGCAGTACTTC.

This clonotype has ten or more counts. This chain links TRBV4-1 with TRBJ1-6; D is unclear. The CDR3 is 14 amino acids. The V and J ends lost 2 bases and 10 bases respectively, with 12 bases between them. Germline CDR1 MGHRA, CDR2 YSYEKL. CDR3 DNA sequence: TGCGCCAGCAGCCAACCAAAAGAAAAATCACCCCTCCACTTT. Its protein product is CASSQPKEKSPLHF.

This chain connects TRBV28 to TRBJ2-7; tentatively, D is TRBD1 (6 bases). Germline CDR1 MDHEN, CDR2 SYDVKM. Trimming pared 3 bases from V and 0 bases from J, leaving 15 bases between. There are 16 residues in the CDR3. The CDR3 coding sequence is TGTGCCAGCAGTTTCTCCGACAGGAAGAGCTCCTACGAGCAGTACTTC. The encoded protein is CASSFSDRKSSYEQYF.

There are a few counts of this clonotype. The chain links TRBV5-1 to TRBJ1-4; 8 bases map to TRBD1. CDR1 and CDR2 (germline): SGHRS, YFSETQ. This CDR3 is 16 amino acids long. With V trimmed by 4 bases and J by 8 bases, 13 bases remained unmatched. CDR3 DNA: TGCGCCAGCAGCGCAGCTTCCCAGGGGGCTAGAGAAAAACTGTTTTTT. Translated: CASSAASQGAREKLFF.

This clonotype was found a few times. The chain couples TRBV3-1 to TRBJ1-1; D perhaps matches TRBD1 (5 bases). This CDR3 has 14 amino acids. Germline V lookup: CDR1 LGHDT, CDR2 YNNKEL (reference sequence). V was cut by 1 base and J by 4 bases, with 10 bases left in between. CDR3: CASSQGGGVTEAFF. CDR3 DNA sequence: TGTGCCAGCAGCCAAGGTGGGGGAGTCACTGAAGCTTTCTTT.

This clonotype was picked up many times. The chain joins TRBV28 to TRBJ2-1; 10 bases align to TRBD2. Germline loops: CDR1 MDHEN, CDR2 SYDVKM. This CDR3 contains 16 residues. The trim removed 5 bases at V and 4 bases at J, leaving 8 bases unmatched. The CDR3 loop is CASSPAGTSVYNEQFF. The DNA of the CDR3 is TGTGCCAGCAGTCCCGCCGGGACTAGCGTATACAATGAGCAGTTCTTC.

Note on this clonotype: A read error is possible here, since a much larger clone lies one base away. This chain uses TRBV5-1 with TRBJ2-7, with 9 bases identical to TRBD1. V lost 2 bases, J lost 5 bases, and 2 bases stayed unmatched. The CDR3 extends over 13 amino acids. Germline V gene lookup returns CDR1 SGHRS and CDR2 YFSETQ. This chain's CDR3 is CASSFGTGNEQYF. CDR3 bases: TGCGCCAGCAGCTTTGGGACAGGGAACGAGCAGTACTTC.

Ten or more counts support this clonotype. The chain has TRBV5-1 and TRBJ2-7, with a tentative D call TRBD1 (5 bases). CDR3 length equals 13 residues. V lost 4 bases and J 3 bases, leaving 11 bases between the germline ends. Germline V gives CDR1 SGHRS, CDR2 YFSETQ. CDR3: CASSRTQDYEQYF. CDR3 DNA: TGCGCCAGCAGCCGAACACAGGACTACGAGCAGTACTTC.

This clonotype has at least ten counts. J is TRBJ1-1 and V is TRBV19; D is ambiguous. CDR1 and CDR2 from the germline V gene are LNHDA and SQIVND (reference sequence). Deletions cut 3 bases from V and 5 bases from J, with 22 bases between. This CDR3 spans 17 amino acids. Written as DNA, the CDR3 is TGTGCCAGTAGTATGCCCAGTGGGAGGAGAGGAATGACTGAAGCTTTCTTT. It yields the protein CASSMPSGRRGMTEAFF.

This clonotype was seen a handful of times. V and J are TRBV30 and TRBJ2-3; D not resolved. CDR3 size: 14 residues. CDR1 is GTSNPN and CDR2 is SVGIG in the germline V gene (reference sequence). V was cut by 0 bases and J by 3 bases, with 10 bases left in between. The CDR3 region has the DNA TGTGCCTGGAGTGTAGTAAGGTCAACAGATACGCAGTATTTT. Translated, it gives CAWSVVRSTDTQYF.

This clonotype was counted at least ten times. The CDR3 DNA is TGTGCCAGCAGCCCAGGGGGAGGGGGTTACAATGAGCAGTTCTTC. This translates into CASSPGGGGYNEQFF. The chain carries TRBV9 and TRBJ2-1, with D perhaps assigned TRBD1 or TRBD2 (7 bases each). The ends were cut back, 4 bases at V and 4 bases at J, with 15 bases in the middle. The germline V gene has CDR1 SGDLS and CDR2 YYNGEE. The CDR3 is 15 amino acids.

Comment on this clonotype: This sequence may be a read error, since a much larger clone differs from it by one base. V and J are TRBV14 and TRBJ2-1, with D possibly TRBD2 on 6 matching bases. The J call may be mistaken, given a closer DNA end match to TRBJ2-7. The CDR3 totals 14 residues. The V gene's germline CDR1 is SGHDN and CDR2 FVKESK. The CDR3 DNA reads as TGTGCCACCAGTCCACTAGCTGCTTACAATGAGCAGTACTTC. Its translation: CATSPLAAYNEQYF.

The rearrangement joins TRBV9 to TRBJ2-1, with 13 bases fitting TRBD2. Germline-derived CDR1 and CDR2 are SGDLS and YYNGEE. Trimming took 4 bases from V and 7 from J; bases not matched to a gene: 5. The CDR3 runs to 15 residues. The CDR3 DNA follows: TGTGCCAGCAGCCCGGGACTAGCGGGACGGAATGAGCAGTTCTTC. As protein: CASSPGLAGRNEQFF.